This entry lists 22 T cell receptor beta chains sequenced from one sample in a study of blood T cells in healthy people across ages. A J-beta primer mix and a sample-barcoded 5' primer were used in a second PCR of about 7 to 12 cycles. TCRdb re-called the 5' RACE reads with MiXCR, one entry per CDR3 protein. The top ten hold 40% to 50% of the sample, which has roughly 800,000 distinct CDR3 sequences, 40% to 65% seen once. The sequencing input was blood. These receptors originate from a man older than 75 in good health.

This clonotype was picked up a small number of times. The rearrangement links TRBV2 to TRBJ2-5, with D possibly matching TRBD2 (5 bases). V lost 3 bases to trimming and J lost 5 bases, with 10 bases between them. The CDR3 has 13 residues. Germline lookup yields CDR1 SNHLY and CDR2 FYNNEI. For the CDR3, the DNA is TGTGCCAGCAGTGAGGGAGTGGGGGAGACCCAGTACTTC. Its protein product is CASSEGVGETQYF.

In its sample, this clonotype was seen many times. The chain uses TRBV6-6 and TRBJ2-7; TRBD2 agrees at 8 bases. J was trimmed by 6 bases and V by 0 bases; bases with no gene match: 4. Germline V gene lookup returns CDR1 MNHNY and CDR2 SVGAGI (reference sequence). CDR3 length: 14 residues. The CDR3 sequence is CASSYSSGRSEQYF. CDR3 bases: TGTGCCAGCAGTTACTCCAGCGGGAGAAGCGAGCAGTACTTC.

This clonotype was seen a few times. V gene TRBV20-1 combines with J gene TRBJ2-7, with TRBD2 matching 10 bases. The V and J ends lost 6 bases and 6 bases, in that order; junction bases with no gene match: 17. The germline CDR1 and CDR2 sequences are DFQATT and SNEGSKA (reference sequence). The CDR3 consists of 16 residues. The CDR3 DNA is TGCAGTGCCAGGAAGGGTAGCGGGAGGATAAATCTCGAGCAGTACTTC. It codes for CSARKGSGRINLEQYF.

This clonotype was seen only once. V is TRBV13 and J is TRBJ2-5; D is undetermined. The assigned J gene may be wrong: the sequence end matches TRBJ2-7 better. There are 12 residues in the CDR3. Germline assignment: CDR1 PRHDT and CDR2 FYEKMQ (reference sequence). CDR3: CASSRQTYEQYF. The CDR3 DNA sequence: TGTGCCAGCAGCCGACAAACCTACGAGCAGTACTTC.

The CDR3 loop is CASRGSGSQLTPNYGYTF. The CDR3 DNA sequence: TGTGCCAGCAGGGGCTCCGGGTCGCAGCTCACCCCTAACTATGGCTACACCTTC. The V gene is TRBV7-9, the J gene TRBJ1-2; no reliable D call. The CDR3 length is 18 residues. The germline gives CDR1 SEHNR, CDR2 FQNEAQ (reference sequence). V was shortened by 6 bases and J by 0 bases, with 23 bases between the two germline ends.

The chain recombines TRBV4-1 with TRBJ2-3; the D gene is possibly TRBD2 (7 bases). Trimming left V 0 bases short and J 14 bases short, with 30 bases between. The CDR3 is 18 residues long. The germline CDR1 and CDR2 sequences are MGHRA and YSYEKL. DNA for the CDR3: TGCGCCAGCAGCCAAGAAAGGGGGGGGGCACCCCGTCTCGGATACGCGTATTTT. Protein: CASSQERGGAPRLGYAYF.

CDR3 loop: CSARTGGWSYTF. The CDR3 DNA reads TGCAGTGCTCGGACAGGGGGCTGGAGCTACACCTTC. The rearrangement joins TRBV20-1 to TRBJ1-2; TRBD1 matches at 11 bases. CDR1 and CDR2 from the germline V gene are DFQATT and SNEGSKA (reference sequence). The CDR3 is made up of 12 amino acids. The V segment lost 5 bases and the J segment 9 bases; nucleotides outside the gene matches: 5.

This rearrangement joins TRBV14 to TRBJ1-1, with TRBD1 identical over 11 bases. The CDR3 has 13 amino acids. From germline, CDR1 is SGHDN and CDR2 FVKESK. V trimming: 4 bases; J trimming: 12 bases; junction bases outside the gene matches: 7. This CDR3 is CASSPGTGGTSFF. The CDR3 DNA follows: TGTGCCAGCAGCCCCGGGACAGGGGGAACATCTTTCTTT. Full variable domain (remainder filled in from reference TRBV14 and TRBJ1-1): EAGVTQFPSHSVIEKGQTVTLRCDPISGHDNLYWYRRVMGKEIKFLLHFVKESKQDESGMPNNRFLAERTGGTYSTLKVQPAELEDSGVYFCASSPGTGGTSFFGQGTRLTVV.

In this sample, this clonotype turned up once. The rearrangement uses TRBV28 and TRBJ2-2, with TRBD1 matching over 7 bases. Per germline, CDR1 MDHEN and CDR2 SYDVKM. The CDR3 consists of 15 residues. V shed 8 bases, J shed 3 bases, and the junction held 9 bases outside the gene matches. CDR3 in DNA: TGTGCCAGCGATCCCGGTGACAGGGACACCGGGGAGCTGTTTTTT. Translated, it gives CASDPGDRDTGELFF. Full variable domain (outside the CDR3, taken from reference TRBV28 and TRBJ2-2): DVKVTQSSRYLVKRTGEKVFLECVQDMDHENMFWYRQDPGLGLRLIYFSYDVKMKEKGDIPEGYSVSREKKERFSLILESASTNQTSMYLCASDPGDRDTGELFFGEGSRLTVL.

J is TRBJ1-2 and V is TRBV15, with TRBD1 identical over 8 bases. Germline-derived CDR1 and CDR2 are LNHNV and YYDKDF (reference sequence). Trimming took 2 bases from V and 3 from J; bases not matched to a gene: 5. CDR3 length: 15 amino acids. CDR3: CATSRTDRGHYGYTF. The DNA for the CDR3 is TGTGCCACCAGCAGAACAGACAGGGGACACTATGGCTACACCTTC.

This clonotype came up a few times. J is TRBJ2-3 and V is TRBV7-2; 14 nucleotides line up with TRBD2. This CDR3 contains 17 residues. The junction had 10 bases not matched to a gene; V was cut back by 5 bases and J by 6 bases. Germline V lookup: CDR1 SGHTA, CDR2 FQGNSA. As DNA, the CDR3 is TGTGCCAGCAGCCCGTCGGGACTAGCGGGAGCACGGGATACGCAGTATTTT. Its protein is CASSPSGLAGARDTQYF.

The V gene is TRBV20-1, the J gene TRBJ2-2; 10 nucleotides align to TRBD2. Germline lookup yields CDR1 DFQATT and CDR2 SNEGSKA (reference sequence). The CDR3 covers 16 residues. V lost 0 bases, J lost 4 bases, and 5 bases stayed unmatched. The CDR3 DNA is TGCAGTGCTAGAGATCGGTTAGCGGGGGGCACCGGGGAGCTGTTTTTT. This codes for CSARDRLAGGTGELFF.

The rearrangement joins TRBV20-1 to TRBJ1-1, with no clear D. Germline CDR1 and CDR2: DFQATT and SNEGSKA (reference sequence). Trimming shortened V by 5 bases and J by 0 bases, and 13 bases separated the two germline ends. CDR3 length: 14 amino acids. The CDR3 sequence: CSARNIIMNTEAFF. The CDR3 DNA follows: TGCAGTGCTCGTAACATTATCATGAACACTGAAGCTTTCTTT.

This clonotype has only a few counts. The chain is built from TRBV6-5 and TRBJ2-1; tentatively, D is TRBD2 (6 bases). Germline V gives CDR1 MNHEY, CDR2 SVGAGI. The CDR3 extends over 15 amino acids. V gave up 6 bases and J gave up 0 bases, with 12 bases separating them. CDR3 bases: TGTGCCAGCAGCCGGCCTAGCGCCTCCTACAATGAGCAGTTCTTC. Its protein product is CASSRPSASYNEQFF.

The J gene is TRBJ1-2, the V gene TRBV20-1; D might be TRBD1 (6 bases). This CDR3 contains 15 residues. V lost 6 bases and J lost 0, with 17 bases in between. From germline, CDR1 is DFQATT and CDR2 SNEGSKA (reference sequence). The CDR3 nucleotides read TGCAGTGCCGACCCTACCGGGACATCTAACTATGGCTACACCTTC. Protein sequence: CSADPTGTSNYGYTF.

This CDR3 reads CASSKTSSGTGELFF. The CDR3 coding sequence is TGTGCCAGCAGCAAAACGTCTAGTGGCACCGGGGAGCTGTTTTTT. V and J are TRBV5-5 and TRBJ2-2; D remains ambiguous. Deletions cut 4 bases from V and 4 bases from J, with 14 bases between. The CDR3 extends over 15 amino acids. The germline CDR1 and CDR2 sequences are SGHKS and YYEKEE (reference sequence).

This clonotype was seen more than once but under ten times. The rearrangement joins TRBV5-1 to TRBJ1-1; no firm D call. Trimming shortened V by 4 bases and J by 5 bases, and 15 bases separated the two germline ends. The germline V gene has CDR1 SGHRS and CDR2 YFSETQ. This CDR3 has 14 residues. Written as DNA, the CDR3 is TGCGCCAGCAGCCCCGACACGGGAACAACTGAAGCTTTCTTT. It encodes CASSPDTGTTEAFF.

The chain joins TRBV12-3 or TRBV12-4 to TRBJ2-5, with 12 bases lining up with TRBD2. The V gene end was trimmed by 3 bases and the J gene end by 4 bases; junction bases not matched to a gene: 6. This CDR3 is 16 amino acids long. CDR3 loop: CASSLASGRARETQYF. The CDR3 nucleotides are TGTGCCAGCAGTTTGGCTAGCGGGAGGGCCCGAGAGACCCAGTACTTC.

The chain links TRBV5-1 to TRBJ2-1; either TRBD1 or TRBD2 may supply D (5 bases each). CDR1 is SGHRS and CDR2 is YFSETQ in the germline V gene. This CDR3 spans 14 amino acids. Between the trimmed V and J ends, which lost 1 base and 6 bases, there was a span of 11 bases. In DNA, the CDR3 is TGCGCCAGCAGCTTGTACCGGGACCGCAATGAGCAGTTCTTC. This codes for CASSLYRDRNEQFF.

The rearrangement joins TRBV2 to TRBJ2-1, with 7 bases aligning to TRBD1. This CDR3 has 14 amino acids. Germline assignment: CDR1 SNHLY and CDR2 FYNNEI. V lost 7 bases, J lost 5 bases, and 8 bases stayed unmatched. The CDR3 loop reads CASKGDSSNNEQFF. As DNA, the CDR3 is TGTGCCAGCAAGGGGGACAGTTCCAACAATGAGCAGTTCTTC.

The V gene is TRBV14, the J gene TRBJ2-1; 10 bases agree with TRBD1. Germline V gives CDR1 SGHDN, CDR2 FVKESK. This CDR3 region has 15 residues. The junction had 5 bases not matched to a gene; V was cut back by 0 bases and J by 9 bases. CDR3 DNA sequence: TGTGCCAGCAGCCAAGATTGGGGGACAGGGGCTGAGCAGTTCTTC. It codes for CASSQDWGTGAEQFF.

The V call is TRBV6-1, the J call TRBJ2-1, with TRBD2 matching 15 bases. This CDR3 comprises 18 residues. Germline CDR1 and CDR2: MNHNS and SASEGT. V lost 6 bases to trimming and J lost 3 bases; unmatched junction nucleotides: 9. CDR3 in DNA: TGTGCCAGCAGCTTCGGACTAGCGGGAGGGCCTAACTACAATGAGCAGTTCTTC. Its protein product is CASSFGLAGGPNYNEQFF.